This T cell receptor beta chain is from a study of T cells after yellow fever vaccination (dated by TCRdb to about 2019). Turning to the overall study: Libraries from fractions with low cell numbers were prepared with the SMART-Seq v4 Ultra Low Input RNA kit. To follow T-cell clones before and after both primary and booster YFV17D yellow fever vaccination, bulk TCR alpha and beta repertoires underwent longitudinal sequencing. Two healthy male donors, one aged 18 to 30 and one aged 30 to 40 years, were included in the cohort. Blood was collected at multiple timepoints before and after primary and secondary immunization, and bulk PBMC replicates and cell subsets were isolated.

Summary of the overall study and its limitations: The secondary T-cell response was found to be weaker but faster than the primary response, with a peak reached on day 5 rather than on day 15. Because abundant contaminating clonotypes from the bulk population could be contained in FACS-sorted repertoires, computational filtering was required. Because the study included only a couple of donors, the extent to which the findings can be generalized is limited. A small share of clonotypes occurred in both CD4 and CD8 compartments, likely arising from convergent recombination. After the booster, most of the clones that had expanded following primary vaccination were detected again (almost 98% of CD4 and around nine tenths of CD8), which suggests that memory was broadly maintained.

The sample's treatment or condition label is to be understood as: live attenuated yellow fever vaccine strain. At each blood-draw timepoint, two biological replicates of bulk PBMCs were obtained. A standard Ficoll-Paque protocol was used to isolate PBMCs from peripheral blood. RNA was extracted with TriZol from bulk PBMCs, CD4 and CD8 fractions, and dextramer-positive and dextramer-negative fractions. TCR cDNA was synthesized by 5'RACE template switching, which introduced a universal primer site and unique molecular identifiers. cDNA synthesis was primed from both the TCR alpha and TCR beta constant segments. Library amplification involved two PCR steps, and the second step added sample barcodes and sequencing adapters. Sequencing of the libraries was done on either Illumina HiSeq 2500 (2x100 bp) or NovaSeq (2x150 bp). In the source study's methods: MIGEC was used to demultiplex reads and collapse the reads into UMI consensus sequences, and MiXCR was used for V(D)J alignment. Clonotypes responding to the vaccine were identified with edgeR on replicate PBMC samples, with the criteria of FDR below 0.01 and a log2 fold change above 5 up to day 15. Each bulk clonotype received a CD4 or CD8 identity based on whether the sequenced CD4 or CD8 repertoire contained that clonotype at higher abundance. TCRdb's own reprocessing of the public reads used fastp at Q25 and MiXCR and kept productive beta chains. Each CDR3 protein appears once, grouped with its most common genes and DNA. TCRdb's processing, not the authors' own work, is the source of the V and J calls. This sample is represented by under 700,000 distinct CDR3 sequences; about 17% of them were singletons. Around 15% of the sample lies in the top ten.

This clonotype came up a few times. Its target antigen remains unknown. Per-base quality was not reported, and no clone a single base away is much larger than it. V gives up 0 bases and J gives up 3 bases, and the segment between their germline ends measures 11 bases. Including cysteine and phenylalanine, the CDR3 has 16 amino acids. Only CDR3 DNA is held: 48 bases, read in frame from base 1. According to the germline V gene (reference sequence), CDR1 reads LNHNV and CDR2 reads YYDKDF. The sequence was collected from a man aged 18-30 years who received the YFV17D yellow fever vaccine. Sample: PBMCs, taken 4 to 5 days after the first yellow fever vaccination. The rearranged segments are TRBV15 and TRBJ1-4; the D gene is possibly TRBD1, with 6 bases matching. The nucleotide sequence is given as TGTGCCACCAGCAGAGATCTGGGGGCAGCTAATGAAAAACTGTTTTTT. Its translation is CATSRDLGAANEKLFF.